This T cell receptor (beta chain) emerged from a study of regulatory and conventional T cells in RAG deficiency. Profiled with immunoSEQ multiplex PCR; TCRdb holds only in-frame clones, not every one. The data contain roughly 32,000 clones, 89% of them singletons. Findings and caveats of the study: Omenn syndrome and CID/AS patients had 80 to 100-fold fewer unique Treg TCR beta sequences, versus 8 to 10-fold elsewhere. These Omenn syndrome Treg sorts may hold peripherally activated cells instead. Shorter CDR3s in all patient subsets; >75% Treg-Tconv overlap in Omenn.

This clone was seen only a few times. Its target is unknown. Between the trimmed V and J ends, which lost 8 bases and 5 bases, there was a span of 12 bases. CDR1 MGHRA and CDR2 YSYEKL come from the germline V gene. The length of the CDR3 is 13 residues. The same data also contributed to another study, on regulatory T cells. That source reports: Primers: 52 TRBV forward and 13 TRBJ reverse. Regulatory T cells showed the strongest V-J pair restriction and V/J gene skewing among patient repertoires.

The TCR originated in a human donor in good health. Input material: CD8+ T cells sorted from blood. The gene calls are TRBV4-1 and TRBJ1-4; D ambiguous. In nucleotides, the CDR3 is TGCGCCAGCGGCAGACTACTCAATGAAAAACTGTTTTTT. Protein sequence: CASGRLLNEKLFF.